A single sample is the source of the 8 T cell receptor beta chains below, sequenced in a study of blood T cells in healthy people across ages. A second PCR of 7 to 11 cycles used a sample-barcoded 5' primer and a J-beta primer mix. TCRdb fed the 5' RACE reads into MiXCR, producing one record per CDR3 protein. The sample records some 1.1 million distinct CDR3 sequences, more than 30% being singletons. Sequenced sample: blood. These receptors were taken from a man in his late teens or twenties in good health.

Only a few counts were recorded for this clonotype. This rearrangement joins TRBV12-5 to TRBJ2-1, with unresolved D. This CDR3 is 15 amino acids long. Germline CDR1 reads LGHNT; CDR2 reads FRNRAP. The V end lost 5 bases, the J end lost 4 bases, and 15 bases lay between the germline ends. The CDR3 coding sequence is TGTGCTAGTGGTCCGTCTGGCGGCGCGTACAATGAGCAGTTCTTC. It yields the protein CASGPSGGAYNEQFF.

The sample holds many counts of this clonotype. This CDR3 is CSARTAVYGYTF. The CDR3 nucleotides read TGCAGTGCTAGGACAGCTGTCTATGGCTACACCTTC. The chain couples TRBV20-1 to TRBJ1-2, with D possibly being TRBD1 (5 bases). CDR3 length equals 12 residues. The V end lost 3 bases, the J end lost 4 bases, and 9 bases lay between the germline ends. The V gene's germline CDR1 is DFQATT and CDR2 SNEGSKA (reference sequence).

In this sample, this clonotype turned up a few times. The gene calls are TRBV6-6 and TRBJ2-1; maybe TRBD1 (6 bases). Trimming shortened V by 5 bases and J by 0 bases, and 11 bases separated the two germline ends. The CDR3 extends over 15 amino acids. The germline CDR1 and CDR2 sequences are MNHNY and SVGAGI (reference sequence). CDR3 amino acids: CASSLTGPSYNEQFF. The CDR3, as DNA: TGTGCCAGCAGTCTGACAGGCCCCTCCTACAATGAGCAGTTCTTC.

This clonotype has just a few counts. The chain employs TRBV28 and TRBJ2-3; perhaps D is TRBD1 or TRBD2 (5 bases each). This CDR3 spans 16 amino acids. Germline assignment: CDR1 MDHEN and CDR2 SYDVKM. V shed 6 bases and J shed 5 bases, with 21 bases lying between them. The CDR3, as DNA: TGTGCCAGCAGGCCTACCGGTTGGGACGGCCGAGATACGCAGTATTTT. It translates to CASRPTGWDGRDTQYF.

V usage is TRBV27 and J usage is TRBJ1-4, with D uncertain. The CDR3 has 17 amino acids. Germline values: CDR1 MNHEY, CDR2 SMNVEV (reference sequence). With 0 bases removed from V and 8 bases from J, the gap between germline ends came to 19 bases. This chain's CDR3 is CASSLSYDSSRQEKLFF. CDR3 sequence (DNA): TGTGCCAGCAGTTTATCGTATGATAGTAGCCGTCAAGAAAAACTGTTTTTT.

The chain has TRBV9 and TRBJ2-1, with D perhaps matching TRBD2 (5 bases). The CDR3 spans 14 residues. Per germline, CDR1 SGDLS and CDR2 YYNGEE. The germline V and J ends were trimmed by 4 bases and 1 base, with 9 bases remaining between them. This CDR3 is CASSREKSYNEQFF. The CDR3 DNA sequence: TGTGCCAGCAGCAGGGAGAAATCCTACAATGAGCAGTTCTTC.

The gene calls are TRBV7-2 and TRBJ1-2, with 10 bases matching TRBD1. The CDR3 sequence is 16 residues long. Germline values: CDR1 SGHTA, CDR2 FQGNSA. J gave up 8 bases and V 5 bases, and 14 bases lay outside the gene matches. The CDR3 coding sequence is TGTGCCAGCAGCCCAAGACAGGGGGCGAGTTATGGAGGCTACACCTTC. Its translation is CASSPRQGASYGGYTF. The complete variable domain, with remaining parts taken from reference TRBV7-2 and TRBJ1-2, reads GAGVSQSPSNKVTEKGKDVELRCDPISGHTALYWYRQSLGQGLEFLIYFQGNSAPDKSGLPSDRFSAERTGGSVSTLTIQRTQQEDSAVYLCASSPRQGASYGGYTFGSGTRLTVV.

Details on this clonotype: With a much larger clone just one base away, this may be a read error. V usage is TRBV20-1 and J usage is TRBJ2-1; D is perhaps TRBD1 (9 bases). Germline CDR1 and CDR2: DFQATT and SNEGSKA (reference sequence). The CDR3 runs to 14 residues. V lost 6 bases and J lost 10, with 22 bases in between. The CDR3: CSANRGQGTREQFF. The CDR3 bases are TGCAGTGCCAACCGCGGACAGGGGACTAGGGAGCAGTTCTTC.